This TCR beta chain was observed in a study of breast tumors, draining lymph nodes, adjacent tissues (TCRdb year 2016). Study-level background: TCR beta repertoires were compared across tumor, adjacent nontumor tissue and axillary lymph nodes obtained from breast cancer patients. In human breast cancer, the study set out to assess how tumor, surrounding tissue and draining lymph node repertoires relate to one another and whether T cells might be exchanged between them.

General findings and caveats noted by the study authors: Rather than being directly demonstrated, the conclusion that tumor T cells originate in lymph nodes was presented as consistent with a hypothesis. T-cell repertoire diversity in tumors was found to be lower than in lymph nodes but higher than in nontumor tissue, and preferential V and J gene usage was observed. Tumor and nontumor tissue repertoires were found to be significantly more similar in luminal-like than in basal-like breast cancer. The data were considered consistent with the idea that most tumor T cells come from the lymph node and then expand in tumor tissue.

There are 15 amino acids in the CDR3, from cysteine to phenylalanine inclusive. Kept here is only the CDR3 DNA, which spans 45 bases and is read in frame from base 1. V loses 8 bases at its end and J loses 0 bases; junction bases beyond the gene matches: 8. As encoded in the germline V gene (reference sequence), CDR1 is DFQATT while CDR2 is SNEGSKA. With regard to this clonotype: The antigen this receptor binds is unknown. No much larger clone is present one base from it, and per-base qualities are unavailable.

Lymph node samples were obtained from the axillary draining lymph nodes of breast cancer patients. The run used an Illumina HiSeq 2000. TCR beta chain libraries were generated by multiplex PCR amplification. The amplified TCR beta chain products were analyzed by high-throughput sequencing. The public sequencing data were trimmed at Q25 with fastp and processed into clonotypes with MiXCR by TCRdb, which kept only in-frame beta chains. A single entry per CDR3 protein holds the most common genes and DNA from its merged rows. This sample has some 150,000 distinct CDR3 sequences in its table, and approximately 30% of those were observed once. The top ten constitute approximately 3.9% of the sample.

The sequence was obtained from a female donor with breast cancer. Some clones in this sample may be carry-over from other donors' samples. Sample: axillary lymph node tissue. The V and J genes are TRBV20-1 and TRBJ1-3; a stretch of 9 junction bases matches TRBD1. This receptor carries the CDR3 CSIGQGPSSGNTIYF. The DNA sequence follows: TGCAGTATCGGACAGGGGCCCAGCTCTGGAAACACCATATATTTT.